This T cell receptor beta chain was retrieved from a study of CD8 T cells in ankylosing spondylitis. The CDR3 has 13 amino acids. Germline V gene sequence: CDR1 SEHNR, CDR2 FQNEAQ (reference sequence). V was shortened by 5 bases and J by 1 base, with 8 bases between the two germline ends. Overall study results and limits: Significant enrichment of disease-linked clones was reported in matched ankylosing spondylitis synovial fluid.

At least ten counts were recorded for this clonotype. Its cognate antigen is unknown. TCRdb used MiXCR to reprocess the 5' RACE reads, holding one entry per CDR3 protein. Of some 140,000 distinct CDR3 sequences detected, approximately 7.3% appear once; the ten largest clones hold roughly 12%. The TCR was taken from a female donor with ankylosing spondylitis or in good health (not recorded which). Material for sequencing was blood, either unsorted or a sorted T cell fraction (not recorded which). The chain carries TRBV7-9 and TRBJ1-1, with no clear D. CDR3 bases: TGTGCCAGCAGCGATTTCTCGAACACTGAAGCTTTCTTT. It is translated as CASSDFSNTEAFF.